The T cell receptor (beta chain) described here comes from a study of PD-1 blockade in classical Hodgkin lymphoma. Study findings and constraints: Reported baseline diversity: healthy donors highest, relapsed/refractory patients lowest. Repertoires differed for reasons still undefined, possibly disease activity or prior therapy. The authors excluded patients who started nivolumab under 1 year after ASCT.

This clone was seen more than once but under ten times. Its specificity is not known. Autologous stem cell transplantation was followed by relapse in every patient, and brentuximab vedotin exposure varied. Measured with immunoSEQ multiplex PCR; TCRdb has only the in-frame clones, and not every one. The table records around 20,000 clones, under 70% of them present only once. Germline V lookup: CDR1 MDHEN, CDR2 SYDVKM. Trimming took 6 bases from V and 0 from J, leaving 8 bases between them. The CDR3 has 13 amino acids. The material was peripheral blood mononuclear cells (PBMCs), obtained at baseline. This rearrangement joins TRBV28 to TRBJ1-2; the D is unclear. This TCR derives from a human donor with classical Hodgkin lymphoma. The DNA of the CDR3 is TGTGCCAGCAGCGGACTATCTAACTATGGCTACACCTTC. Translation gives CASSGLSNYGYTF.